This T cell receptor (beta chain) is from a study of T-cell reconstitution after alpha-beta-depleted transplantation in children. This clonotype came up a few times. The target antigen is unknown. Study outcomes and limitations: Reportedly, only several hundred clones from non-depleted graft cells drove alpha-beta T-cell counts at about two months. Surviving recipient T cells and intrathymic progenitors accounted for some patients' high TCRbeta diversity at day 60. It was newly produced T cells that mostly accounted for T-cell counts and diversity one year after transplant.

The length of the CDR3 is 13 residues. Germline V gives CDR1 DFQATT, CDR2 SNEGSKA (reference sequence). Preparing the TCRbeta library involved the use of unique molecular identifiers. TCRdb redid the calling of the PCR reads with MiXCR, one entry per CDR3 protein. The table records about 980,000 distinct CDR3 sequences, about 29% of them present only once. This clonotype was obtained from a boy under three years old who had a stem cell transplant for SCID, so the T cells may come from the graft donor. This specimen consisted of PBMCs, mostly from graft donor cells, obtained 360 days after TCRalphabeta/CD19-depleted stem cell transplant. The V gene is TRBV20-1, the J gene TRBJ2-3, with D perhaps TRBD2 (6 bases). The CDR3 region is CRAGASVPDTQYF. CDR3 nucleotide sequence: TGCAGGGCCGGAGCTAGCGTCCCAGATACGCAGTATTTT.